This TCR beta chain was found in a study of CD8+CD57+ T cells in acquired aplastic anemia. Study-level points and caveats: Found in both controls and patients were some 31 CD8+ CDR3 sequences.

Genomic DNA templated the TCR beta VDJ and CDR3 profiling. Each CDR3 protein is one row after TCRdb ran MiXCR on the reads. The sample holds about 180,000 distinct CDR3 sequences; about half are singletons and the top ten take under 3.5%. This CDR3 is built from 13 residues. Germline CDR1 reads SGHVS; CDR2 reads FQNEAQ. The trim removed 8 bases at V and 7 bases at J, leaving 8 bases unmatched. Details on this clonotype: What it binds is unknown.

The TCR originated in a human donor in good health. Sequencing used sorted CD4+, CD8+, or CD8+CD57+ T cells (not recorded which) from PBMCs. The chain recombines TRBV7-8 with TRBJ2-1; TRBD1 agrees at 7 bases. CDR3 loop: CASAQGSWNEQFF. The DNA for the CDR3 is TGTGCCAGCGCACAGGGGTCTTGGAATGAGCAGTTCTTC.